These 28 T cell receptor beta chains originate from one sample sequenced in a study of blood T cell repertoires in COVID-19. Generated by immunoSEQ multiplex PCR, the TCRdb table keeps only in-frame clones and is missing some. The data show approximately 210,000 clones, about 95% seen once. Sequencing was done on a sample of peripheral blood. These receptors were taken from a man aged 25 to 40 with COVID-19, enrolled during active disease.

This chain joins TRBV5-4 and TRBJ1-6; TRBD1 aligns across 9 bases. The CDR3 extends over 15 amino acids. The V and J ends lost 0 bases and 7 bases, in that order; junction bases with no gene match: 2. Looked up from germline, CDR1 is SGHNT and CDR2 is YYREEE (reference sequence). The DNA of the CDR3 is TGTGCCAGCAGCTTGGGACAGGGGGGAAATTCACCCCTCCACTTT. It translates to CASSLGQGGNSPLHF.

The genes are TRBV10-2 and TRBJ2-2; D gene unclear. The germline V and J ends were trimmed by 4 bases and 5 bases, with 17 bases remaining between them. The CDR3 has 16 residues. Per germline, CDR1 WSHSY and CDR2 SAAADI. In nucleotides, the CDR3 is TGCGCCAGCAGTGTCCTCGAAATCGCGACAACCGGGGAGCTGTTTTTT. This gives the protein CASSVLEIATTGELFF.

V and J are TRBV29-1 and TRBJ1-2; D gene ambiguous. Germline V gives CDR1 SQVTM, CDR2 ANQGSEA. The CDR3 runs 16 residues. V was pared by 2 bases and J by 2 bases, with 18 bases between. CDR3 bases: TGCAGCGTTGAAACGGTATTCCCGAAAGCAAACTATGGCTACACCTTC. Translated: CSVETVFPKANYGYTF.

The chain employs TRBV7-9 and TRBJ2-5, with TRBD1 as a possible D gene (5 bases). This CDR3 has 13 amino acids. The V end lost 7 bases, the J end lost 3 bases, and 12 bases lay between the germline ends. In germline, CDR1 is SEHNR, CDR2 FQNEAQ (reference sequence). Here the CDR3 reads CASTIGVEETQYF. CDR3 DNA: TGTGCCAGCACTATAGGGGTCGAAGAGACCCAGTACTTC.

The rearrangement links TRBV3-1 (or the pseudogene TRBV3-2) to TRBJ1-1; D is uncertain. With 6 bases removed from V and 3 bases from J, the gap between germline ends came to 11 bases. This CDR3 contains 13 residues. Germline loops: CDR1 LGHDT, CDR2 YNNKEL (reference sequence). Here the CDR3 DNA reads TGTGCCAGCAGACTGGACTTGGACACTGAAGCTTTCTTT. Protein: CASRLDLDTEAFF.

The chain couples TRBV10-1 to TRBJ1-2; possible D gene TRBD1, 6 bases. This CDR3 is 13 amino acids long. Trimming took off 5 bases at V and 4 bases at J, with 11 bases between the two ends. Germline V gives CDR1 WNHNN, CDR2 SYGVQD (reference sequence). The CDR3 loop reads CASSSQGSYGYTF. In nucleotides, the CDR3 is TGCGCCAGCAGTTCTCAGGGGTCCTATGGCTACACCTTC.

The V gene is TRBV6-6, the J gene TRBJ1-1; 11 bases align to TRBD1. V gave up 6 bases and J gave up 6 bases; unmatched junction bases: 3. CDR3 length: 13 amino acids. Per germline, CDR1 MNHNY and CDR2 SVGAGI (reference sequence). The DNA of the CDR3 is TGTGCCAGCAGGGGACAGGGGGTTTCTGAAGCTTTCTTT. It yields the protein CASRGQGVSEAFF.

This chain links TRBV11-2 with TRBJ2-3; TRBD2 matches at 10 bases. The CDR3 consists of 15 residues. The germline V gene encodes CDR1 SGHAT and CDR2 FQNNGV. Losses at the gene ends were 7 bases for V and 4 bases for J; bases not matched to a gene: 8. In DNA form, the CDR3 reads TGTGCCAGCAATTTTGCTAGCGGGGGACCAGATACGCAGTATTTT. This encodes CASNFASGGPDTQYF.

V is TRBV27 and J is TRBJ1-2; D gene uncertain. V shed 4 bases and J shed 0 bases, with 15 bases lying between them. The CDR3 runs 16 residues. Germline values: CDR1 MNHEY, CDR2 SMNVEV (reference sequence). For the CDR3, the DNA is TGTGCCAGCAGTTCGCTGGCAGGCATTACTAACTATGGCTACACCTTC. Encoded protein: CASSSLAGITNYGYTF.

The chain couples TRBV19 to TRBJ2-7; 7 bases agree with TRBD1. The germline CDR1 and CDR2 sequences are LNHDA and SQIVND (reference sequence). V lost 5 bases, J lost 0 bases, and 7 bases stayed unmatched. The CDR3 loop spans 15 amino acids. CDR3 sequence reads: CASSDRVLPSYEQYF. The CDR3 DNA reads as TGTGCCAGTAGTGACAGGGTTCTACCCTCCTACGAGCAGTACTTC.

This sequence joins TRBV6-5 and TRBJ2-1, with TRBD2 identical over 9 bases. The V gene end was trimmed by 7 bases and the J gene end by 8 bases; junction bases not matched to a gene: 9. Per the germline V gene, CDR1 is MNHEY and CDR2 is SVGAGI. This CDR3 is built from 14 residues. CDR3 sequence (DNA): TGTGCCAGCACTCCGGGACTAGCTGGGGATGAGCAGTTCTTC. Amino acids: CASTPGLAGDEQFF.

V gene TRBV7-9 combines with J gene TRBJ1-3; D not certain. This CDR3 is built from 17 residues. Trimming took off 5 bases at V and 2 bases at J, with 19 bases between the two ends. CDR1 and CDR2 from the germline V gene are SEHNR and FQNEAQ (reference sequence). The CDR3 loop is CASSLRTSHRTGNTIYF. The CDR3 DNA sequence: TGTGCCAGCAGCCTTCGTACCTCCCATAGAACTGGAAACACCATATATTTT.

The chain is built from TRBV3-1 (or the pseudogene TRBV3-2) and TRBJ1-6; 9 bases line up with TRBD1. This CDR3 has 14 amino acids. V was pared by 3 bases and J by 7 bases, with 1 base of the junction left unmatched. The V gene's germline CDR1 is LGHDT and CDR2 YNNKEL (reference sequence). The CDR3 DNA follows: TGTGCCAGCAGCCAGGGACAGGGCAATTCACCCCTCCACTTT. Protein: CASSQGQGNSPLHF.

This chain connects TRBV5-1 to TRBJ1-3, with D perhaps matching TRBD1 (5 bases). The CDR3 has 14 amino acids. Trimming left V 8 bases short and J 0 bases short, with 12 bases between. Looked up from germline, CDR1 is SGHRS and CDR2 is YFSETQ. In DNA, the CDR3 is TGCGCCAGTTCCAGGGAAGTCTCTGGAAACACCATATATTTT. This gives the protein CASSREVSGNTIYF.

The rearrangement links TRBV3-1 (or the pseudogene TRBV3-2) to TRBJ1-3, with 9 bases lining up with TRBD1. J was trimmed by 6 bases and V by 6 bases; bases with no gene match: 6. The CDR3 runs to 14 residues. CDR1 is LGHDT and CDR2 is YNNKEL in the germline V gene (reference sequence). CDR3: CASRRGQGENTIYF. The CDR3 DNA reads TGTGCCAGCAGGCGGGGACAGGGAGAAAACACCATATATTTT.

The genes are TRBV10-3 and TRBJ2-7, with a tentative D call TRBD2 (5 bases). Per the germline V gene, CDR1 is ENHRY and CDR2 is SYGVKD. Trimming pared 8 bases from V and 0 bases from J, leaving 8 bases between. The CDR3 consists of 12 residues. CDR3 region: CAIGGTSYEQYF. The CDR3 DNA reads as TGTGCCATCGGAGGCACCTCCTACGAGCAGTACTTC.

V is TRBV5-1 and J is TRBJ2-1, with D tentatively TRBD1 (5 bases). This CDR3 spans 15 amino acids. Between the trimmed V and J ends, which lost 4 bases and 3 bases, there was a span of 14 bases. CDR1 is SGHRS and CDR2 is YFSETQ in the germline V gene. CDR3 region: CASSPRAGFYNEQFF. The DNA of the CDR3 is TGCGCCAGCAGCCCCCGCGCAGGGTTCTACAATGAGCAGTTCTTC. The full variable domain, its missing parts supplied by reference TRBV5-1 and TRBJ2-1, is KAGVTQTPRYLIKTRGQQVTLSCSPISGHRSVSWYQQTPGQGLQFLFEYFSETQRNKGNFPGRFSGRQFSNSRSEMNVSTLELGDSALYLCASSPRAGFYNEQFFGPGTRLTVL.

The chain couples TRBV30 to TRBJ1-5, with D maybe TRBD1 (5 bases). Germline V lookup: CDR1 GTSNPN, CDR2 SVGIG (reference sequence). This CDR3 is 13 amino acids long. V was shortened by 2 bases and J by 5 bases, with 10 bases between the two germline ends. The CDR3 DNA reads as TGTGCCTGGAGTCGACAGTCGGATCAGCCCCAGCATTTT. As protein: CAWSRQSDQPQHF.

The rearrangement uses TRBV6-6 and TRBJ1-3; possibly TRBD1 for D (6 bases). The V end lost 2 bases, the J end lost 9 bases, and 14 bases lay between the germline ends. The length of the CDR3 is 14 residues. Per the germline V gene, CDR1 is MNHNY and CDR2 is SVGAGI (reference sequence). CDR3 amino acids: CASSYQDPGATIYF. DNA for the CDR3: TGTGCCAGCAGTTACCAGGATCCAGGGGCCACCATATATTTT.

The chain combines TRBV7-9 with TRBJ1-1; 7 bases are a match to TRBD1. J lost 4 bases, V lost 4 bases, and 6 bases had no gene match. Germline CDR1 and CDR2: SEHNR and FQNEAQ (reference sequence). The CDR3 spans 14 residues. CDR3 nucleotide sequence: TGTGCCAGCAGCTCTACAGGGGCGAGCACTGAAGCTTTCTTT. Amino acids: CASSSTGASTEAFF.

V and J are TRBV28 and TRBJ1-3; D possibly corresponds to TRBD1 (5 bases). Germline V gene data show CDR1 as MDHEN and CDR2 as SYDVKM. This CDR3 is 17 amino acids long. Trimming took off 1 base at V and 0 bases at J, with 13 bases between the two ends. DNA for the CDR3: TGTGCCAGCAGTTTATCTACAACAGGATTCTCTGGAAACACCATATATTTT. It codes for CASSLSTTGFSGNTIYF.

The gene calls are TRBV18 and TRBJ2-5; no reliable D call. Germline V lookup: CDR1 KGHSH, CDR2 LQKENI. This CDR3 is 11 amino acids long. V lost 3 bases to trimming and J lost 3 bases, with 2 bases between them. The CDR3, as DNA: TGTGCCAGCTCACCCGAAGAGACCCAGTACTTC. Encoded protein: CASSPEETQYF.

The chain has TRBV19 and TRBJ2-2; 8 bases match TRBD1. After removal of 7 bases from V and 5 bases from J, the junction contained 18 bases not matched to a gene. The germline V gene encodes CDR1 LNHDA and CDR2 SQIVND (reference sequence). This CDR3 has 18 residues. The CDR3 spells CASTLTGTGRFTTGELFF. The CDR3 DNA sequence: TGTGCCAGTACGCTTACCGGGACAGGAAGGTTTACGACCGGGGAGCTGTTTTTT. Full variable domain (outside the CDR3, taken from reference TRBV19 and TRBJ2-2): DGGITQSPKYLFRKEGQNVTLSCEQNLNHDAMYWYRQDPGQGLRLIYYSQIVNDFQKGDIAEGYSVSREKKESFPLTVTSAQKNPTAFYLCASTLTGTGRFTTGELFFGEGSRLTVL.

This sequence joins TRBV6-1 and TRBJ1-1, with TRBD1 matching 7 bases. Germline V CDR1 and CDR2: MNHNS, SASEGT. Trimming removed 0 bases from V and 7 bases from J; junction bases left unmatched: 8. This CDR3 is 15 amino acids long. The CDR3 DNA reads as TGTGCCAGCAGTGAAGCGTGGTCAGGGGGAAGTGAAGCTTTCTTT. Its translation is CASSEAWSGGSEAFF.

For the CDR3, the DNA is TGTGCCAGCAGCATCCCCGGGGTGGGGGACAGGCTCTCCTACGAGCAGTACTTC. Translation: CASSIPGVGDRLSYEQYF. The chain links TRBV21-1 to TRBJ2-7; TRBD1 is taken as the D call from the table, unchecked against the DNA. TRBV21-1 is a known pseudogene. There are 18 residues in the CDR3.

This chain uses TRBV11-2 with TRBJ2-5, with a possible D match to TRBD2 (5 bases). V lost 2 bases and J 7 bases, leaving 11 bases between the germline ends. CDR1 is SGHAT, CDR2 FQNNGV, per germline. The CDR3 runs to 13 residues. CDR3 sequence reads: CASSLTLVGTQYF. DNA for the CDR3: TGTGCCAGCAGCTTAACACTAGTGGGGACCCAGTACTTC.

The J gene is TRBJ2-3, the V gene TRBV5-1, with D perhaps matching TRBD2 (7 bases). This CDR3 contains 16 residues. V was pared by 0 bases and J by 2 bases, with 13 bases between. Germline V gene lookup returns CDR1 SGHRS and CDR2 YFSETQ. DNA for the CDR3: TGCGCCAGCAGCTTGGCCGCCGGGGGGCCCACAGATACGCAGTATTTT. Protein sequence: CASSLAAGGPTDTQYF. The whole variable domain, filled in from reference TRBV5-1 and TRBJ2-3, reads KAGVTQTPRYLIKTRGQQVTLSCSPISGHRSVSWYQQTPGQGLQFLFEYFSETQRNKGNFPGRFSGRQFSNSRSEMNVSTLELGDSALYLCASSLAAGGPTDTQYFGPGTRLTVL.

The rearrangement joins TRBV5-6 to TRBJ1-6, with 8 nucleotides matching TRBD1. The CDR3 runs to 14 residues. Germline CDR1 SGHDT, CDR2 YYEEEE. Unmatched junction bases numbered 6, after V lost 3 bases and J lost 10 bases. CDR3 amino acids: CASSSTGGGSPLHF. CDR3 nucleotides: TGTGCCAGCAGCTCCACAGGGGGAGGATCACCCCTCCACTTT.